The 25 T cell receptor beta chains reported below all come from one sample, sequenced in a study of cytomegalovirus exposure and HLA in healthy donors. The study ran its PCR with 60 Vbeta and 13 Jbeta primers. Generated by immunoSEQ multiplex PCR, the TCRdb table keeps only in-frame clones and is missing some. The data contain approximately 91,000 clones, 81% of them singletons. Input material: PBMCs. The source is a human donor in good health.

The genes are TRBV6-5 and TRBJ2-5; a weak D match, TRBD1 (6 bases). The CDR3 runs 15 residues. CDR1 is MNHEY and CDR2 is SVGAGI in the germline V gene. V was trimmed by 0 bases and J by 0 bases, leaving 8 bases between them. The CDR3 sequence is CASSYSGDNQETQYF. As DNA, the CDR3 is TGTGCCAGCAGTTACTCAGGGGACAACCAAGAGACCCAGTACTTC.

This clone was found a few times. The J gene is TRBJ2-5, the V gene TRBV5-1; a weak D match, TRBD1 (5 bases). Germline CDR1 SGHRS, CDR2 YFSETQ. V lost 5 bases, J lost 1 base, and 12 bases lay in between. The CDR3 is 14 residues long. The CDR3 protein is CASRRGLLQETQYF. For the CDR3, the DNA is TGCGCCAGCAGAAGGGGTTTGCTCCAAGAGACCCAGTACTTC.

The count of this clone is one. This chain links TRBV28 with TRBJ2-3, with D tentatively TRBD2 (6 bases). V lost 3 bases and J lost 0, with 10 bases in between. The CDR3 totals 15 residues. CDR1 is MDHEN, CDR2 SYDVKM, per germline. CDR3 amino acids: CASSLRGGSTDTQYF. The DNA for the CDR3 is TGTGCCAGCAGTTTGCGGGGAGGAAGCACAGATACGCAGTATTTT.

The chain joins TRBV19 to TRBJ2-3, with TRBD2 identical over 8 bases. Germline V gene data show CDR1 as LNHDA and CDR2 as SQIVND (reference sequence). J lost 0 bases, V lost 3 bases, and 5 bases had no gene match. The CDR3 sequence is 16 residues long. The DNA for the CDR3 is TGTGCCAGTAGTATCATAGCGGGAACTAGCACAGATACGCAGTATTTT. It codes for CASSIIAGTSTDTQYF.

The V and J genes are TRBV5-1 and TRBJ2-3, with TRBD2 matching over 11 bases. V trimming: 0 bases; J trimming: 6 bases; junction bases outside the gene matches: 3. Germline lookup yields CDR1 SGHRS and CDR2 YFSETQ. This CDR3 is 15 amino acids long. In DNA form, the CDR3 reads TGCGCCAGCAGCTTGGAACTAGCGGGAGCCGATACGCAGTATTTT. It codes for CASSLELAGADTQYF.

V usage is TRBV5-4 and J usage is TRBJ2-3, with 9 bases that match TRBD1. With 0 bases clipped from V and 3 bases from J, the junction kept 2 bases outside the gene matches. The CDR3 loop spans 15 amino acids. Germline assignment: CDR1 SGHNT and CDR2 YYREEE (reference sequence). CDR3 nucleotides: TGTGCCAGCAGCTTGGCGGGACAGGGTACAGATACGCAGTATTTT. Its translation is CASSLAGQGTDTQYF. The full variable domain, with the rest looked up from reference TRBV5-4 and TRBJ2-3, is ETGVTQSPTHLIKTRGQQVTLRCSSQSGHNTVSWYQQALGQGPQFIFQYYREEENGRGNFPPRFSGLQFPNYSSELNVNALELDDSALYLCASSLAGQGTDTQYFGPGTRLTVL.

The rearrangement uses TRBV12-5 and TRBJ2-1; TRBD2 matches 12 bases. This CDR3 region has 15 residues. CDR1 is LGHNT, CDR2 FRNRAP, per germline. The ends lost 4 bases at V and 4 bases at J; junction bases unmatched: 2. The CDR3 sequence is CASGSGLAGYNEQFF. DNA of the CDR3: TGTGCTAGTGGTTCCGGACTAGCGGGGTACAATGAGCAGTTCTTC. Together with reference TRBV12-5 and TRBJ2-1, the CDR3 gives the full variable domain: DARVTQTPRHKVTEMGQEVTMRCQPILGHNTVFWYRQTMMQGLELLAYFRNRAPLDDSGMPKDRFSAEMPDATLATLKIQPSEPRDSAVYFCASGSGLAGYNEQFFGPGTRLTVL.

The chain joins TRBV6-5 to TRBJ1-1; 8 bases align to TRBD1. V lost 5 bases to trimming and J lost 4 bases; unmatched junction nucleotides: 6. This CDR3 is built from 14 residues. Germline V lookup: CDR1 MNHEY, CDR2 SVGAGI. The CDR3: CASSADRGLTEAFF. The CDR3 nucleotides read TGTGCCAGCAGTGCCGACAGGGGCCTCACTGAAGCTTTCTTT.

This chain uses TRBV19 with TRBJ1-4, with 7 bases lining up with TRBD1. Trimming took 6 bases from V and 13 from J; bases not matched to a gene: 8. Germline V CDR1 and CDR2: LNHDA, SQIVND (reference sequence). This CDR3 comprises 12 residues. CDR3 in amino acids: CASSLNRGRLFF. The CDR3 nucleotides read TGTGCCAGTAGCCTGAACAGGGGTCGACTGTTTTTT.

This chain joins TRBV7-9 and TRBJ2-7; D is perhaps TRBD1 (6 bases). The length of the CDR3 is 12 residues. The V gene lost 1 base and the J gene lost 7 bases, with 8 bases spanning the gap. Germline V CDR1 and CDR2: SEHNR, FQNEAQ (reference sequence). The CDR3 protein is CASSLVGTEQYF. CDR3 DNA sequence: TGTGCCAGCAGCTTAGTGGGGACAGAGCAGTACTTC.

This chain joins TRBV4-3 and TRBJ2-7; 9 bases map to TRBD1. V gave up 0 bases and J gave up 1 base; unmatched junction bases: 4. Looked up from germline, CDR1 is LGHNA and CDR2 is YSLEER. The CDR3 loop spans 16 amino acids. CDR3 in amino acids: CASSQDQTGGSYEQYF. The DNA for the CDR3 is TGCGCCAGCAGCCAAGACCAGACAGGGGGTTCCTACGAGCAGTACTTC.

This rearrangement joins TRBV5-1 to TRBJ2-7; 9 nucleotides align to TRBD1. From germline, CDR1 is SGHRS and CDR2 YFSETQ. Trimming at V came to 4 bases and at J to 7 bases, leaving 6 bases not matched to a gene. The CDR3 is 13 amino acids. CDR3 sequence reads: CASSAGTGQEQYF. As DNA, the CDR3 is TGCGCCAGCAGCGCCGGGACAGGGCAGGAGCAGTACTTC.

The chain couples TRBV7-2 to TRBJ2-7; TRBD1 agrees at 11 bases. Germline V gene data show CDR1 as SGHTA and CDR2 as FQGNSA. The CDR3 totals 14 residues. With 3 bases clipped from V and 10 bases from J, the junction kept 8 bases outside the gene matches. This CDR3 reads CASSLVGTGGSQYF. CDR3 nucleotide sequence: TGTGCCAGCAGCTTGGTCGGGACAGGGGGTTCTCAGTACTTC.

The chain uses TRBV30 and TRBJ2-3; weak D call: TRBD2 (5 bases). Trimming shortened V by 0 bases and J by 6 bases, and 13 bases separated the two germline ends. CDR3 size: 14 residues. CDR1 and CDR2 from the germline V gene are GTSNPN and SVGIG (reference sequence). As DNA, the CDR3 is TGTGCCTGGAGTGTGAGACGGGGTGGGGATACGCAGTATTTT. Its protein is CAWSVRRGGDTQYF.

As DNA, the CDR3 is TGTGCCACCAGCAGAGACACGACAGGGTCTGAAGCTTTCTTT. Protein product: CATSRDTTGSEAFF. V and J are TRBV15 and TRBJ1-1; 7 nucleotides agree with TRBD1. In germline, CDR1 is LNHNV, CDR2 YYDKDF (reference sequence). The CDR3 is 14 residues long. V dropped 0 bases and J dropped 6; count of bases not matched to a gene: 4.

The chain carries TRBV28 and TRBJ2-4; TRBD1 is a possible D gene (6 bases). In germline, CDR1 is MDHEN, CDR2 SYDVKM. The V end was cut by 2 bases, the J end by 5 bases, with 13 bases between. The CDR3 runs to 15 residues. The CDR3 loop is CASSLTGPGENIQYF. DNA of the CDR3: TGTGCCAGCAGTTTAACCGGCCCAGGGGAAAACATTCAGTACTTC.

The chain uses TRBV27 and TRBJ1-4; 7 bases line up with TRBD1. V gave up 5 bases and J gave up 0 bases; unmatched junction bases: 9. The CDR3 length is 17 residues. CDR1 is MNHEY and CDR2 is SMNVEV in the germline V gene (reference sequence). This CDR3 is CASSVGTAQATNEKLFF. The CDR3 coding sequence is TGTGCCAGCAGTGTAGGGACAGCGCAAGCAACTAATGAAAAACTGTTTTTT.

The gene calls are TRBV2 and TRBJ2-7, with D possibly TRBD2 on 5 matching bases. V was shortened by 6 bases and J by 5 bases, with 11 bases between the two germline ends. The germline V gene encodes CDR1 SNHLY and CDR2 FYNNEI. The CDR3 is 12 residues long. CDR3 in DNA: TGTGCCAGCAGGGGAGACGGGGACGAGCAGTACTTC. This codes for CASRGDGDEQYF.

The chain carries TRBV19 and TRBJ2-7; D is perhaps TRBD1 (8 bases). Germline V gene sequence: CDR1 LNHDA, CDR2 SQIVND (reference sequence). The CDR3 covers 16 residues. Between the trimmed V and J ends, which lost 2 bases and 5 bases, there was a span of 19 bases. In nucleotides, the CDR3 is TGTGCCAGTAGTATACCCCAAACAGGGGGGGGTCACGAGCAGTACTTC. It codes for CASSIPQTGGGHEQYF.

The rearrangement links TRBV7-3 to TRBJ2-3, with D possibly matching TRBD2 (5 bases). This CDR3 has 15 amino acids. The germline V gene has CDR1 SGHTA and CDR2 FQGTGA. V was clipped by 4 bases and J by 2 bases, with 13 bases between them. CDR3 sequence reads: CASSSQVGNTDTQYF. CDR3 nucleotides: TGTGCCAGCAGCTCACAAGTCGGGAACACAGATACGCAGTATTTT.

This clone was recorded a few times. V is TRBV19 and J is TRBJ2-6; TRBD2 matches 7 bases. The germline CDR1 and CDR2 sequences are LNHDA and SQIVND (reference sequence). Germline trimming cut 4 bases from V and 0 bases from J; bases unmatched to any gene: 12. This CDR3 region has 19 residues. Here the CDR3 DNA reads TGTGCCAGTAGTAGAGCTGGGGCGGGGGTCCTCTCTGGGGCCAACGTCCTGACTTTC. Its translation: CASSRAGAGVLSGANVLTF.

This clone has only a few counts. CDR3 loop: CASSSEKWDRGGSNQPQHF. Written as DNA, the CDR3 is TGCGCCAGCAGCTCCGAGAAATGGGACAGAGGGGGAAGCAATCAGCCCCAGCATTTT. The V and J genes are TRBV5-1 and TRBJ1-5, with 7 positions matching TRBD1. Trimming at V came to 3 bases and at J to 1 base, leaving 16 bases not matched to a gene. The CDR3 runs 19 residues. Germline-derived CDR1 and CDR2 are SGHRS and YFSETQ.

The chain employs TRBV27 and TRBJ2-1; a possible D gene is TRBD1 (5 bases). The V gene lost 3 bases and the J gene lost 5 bases, with 11 bases spanning the gap. CDR3 size: 14 residues. Germline CDR1 MNHEY, CDR2 SMNVEV (reference sequence). CDR3 nucleotides: TGTGCCAGCAGTTTTAGGGGCGGCCACAATGAGCAGTTCTTC. It codes for CASSFRGGHNEQFF.

V usage is TRBV6-1 and J usage is TRBJ1-1; 7 nucleotides agree with TRBD1. Germline V gene lookup returns CDR1 MNHNS and CDR2 SASEGT. The CDR3 runs 14 residues. The junction had 5 bases not matched to a gene; V was cut back by 6 bases and J by 1 base. CDR3 coding DNA: TGTGCCAGCAGGTTCCGGACAGGGAACACTGAAGCTTTCTTT. This codes for CASRFRTGNTEAFF.

The CDR3 loop is CASISGGSHTDTQYF. The CDR3 region has the DNA TGTGCCAGCATTTCCGGCGGGAGCCACACAGATACGCAGTATTTT. This chain links TRBV28 with TRBJ2-3; 7 bases align to TRBD2. The CDR3 contains 15 residues. Trimming removed 7 bases from V and 2 bases from J; junction bases left unmatched: 9. Germline lookup yields CDR1 MDHEN and CDR2 SYDVKM. The whole variable domain, filled in from reference TRBV28 and TRBJ2-3, reads DVKVTQSSRYLVKRTGEKVFLECVQDMDHENMFWYRQDPGLGLRLIYFSYDVKMKEKGDIPEGYSVSREKKERFSLILESASTNQTSMYLCASISGGSHTDTQYFGPGTRLTVL.